This entry lists 9 T cell receptor beta chains sequenced from one sample in a study of blood T cells in healthy people across ages (dated by TCRdb to the mid-2010s). The method behind the library was 5' RACE. TCRdb names Illumina HiSeq 2500 as the instrument used. A second PCR of roughly 7 to 12 cycles was run with a J-beta primer mix and a sample-barcoded 5' primer. The public sequencing data were trimmed at Q25 with fastp and processed into clonotypes with MiXCR by TCRdb, which kept only in-frame beta chains. Entries that share a CDR3 protein sequence are merged under the most common genes and DNA. The sample includes roughly 570,000 distinct CDR3 sequences, with 27% observed a single time. Roughly 18% of the sample goes to the ten largest clones. Sequences were obtained from blood. Receptor source: a woman in her 70s in good health.

This clonotype was recorded once. DNA for the CDR3: TGTGCCAGCAGCCCAGGGGATCGGGACCCGAGATGGGAGACCCAGTACTTC. Protein product: CASSPGDRDPRWETQYF. This rearrangement joins TRBV12-3 or TRBV12-4 to TRBJ2-5, with D possibly TRBD1 on 6 matching bases. Trimming took 6 bases from V and 5 from J, leaving 25 bases between them. The length of the CDR3 is 17 residues.

CDR3 sequence reads: CASSRQGSETQYF. The CDR3 nucleotides read TGTGCCAGCAGCCGACAGGGAAGCGAGACCCAGTACTTC. The chain employs TRBV5-5 and TRBJ2-5, with 7 bases matching TRBD1. This CDR3 has 13 amino acids. CDR1 is SGHKS and CDR2 is YYEKEE in the germline V gene (reference sequence). V gave up 4 bases and J gave up 5 bases; unmatched junction bases: 5. The full variable domain, in which reference TRBV5-5 and TRBJ2-5 provide the parts outside the CDR3, is DAGVTQSPTHLIKTRGQQVTLRCSPISGHKSVSWYQQVLGQGPQFIFQYYEKEERGRGNFPDRFSARQFPNYSSELNVNALLLGDSALYLCASSRQGSETQYFGPGTRLLVL.

The table lists this clonotype with a few counts. The chain combines TRBV5-1 with TRBJ2-4; tentatively, D is TRBD1 (6 bases). Trimming took 0 bases from V and 3 from J, leaving 7 bases between them. The length of the CDR3 is 14 residues. The germline V gene has CDR1 SGHRS and CDR2 YFSETQ. As DNA, the CDR3 is TGCGCCAGCAGCTTGGAGGGGGTCAAAAACATTCAGTACTTC. It yields the protein CASSLEGVKNIQYF.

The V call is TRBV5-5, the J call TRBJ1-1; D unresolved. Germline CDR1 and CDR2: SGHKS and YYEKEE (reference sequence). CDR3 length: 15 amino acids. V lost 0 bases to trimming and J lost 1 base, with 10 bases between them. The CDR3 is CASSLEPATNTEAFF. In DNA form, the CDR3 reads TGTGCCAGCAGCTTGGAACCAGCTACGAACACTGAAGCTTTCTTT. The variable domain in full, with the rest retrieved from reference TRBV5-5 and TRBJ1-1, is DAGVTQSPTHLIKTRGQQVTLRCSPISGHKSVSWYQQVLGQGPQFIFQYYEKEERGRGNFPDRFSARQFPNYSSELNVNALLLGDSALYLCASSLEPATNTEAFFGQGTRLTVV.

This clonotype was seen a few times. J is TRBJ2-5 and V is TRBV2, with D unresolved. There are 12 residues in the CDR3. The germline V gene encodes CDR1 SNHLY and CDR2 FYNNEI. Between the trimmed V and J ends, which lost 7 bases and 0 bases, there was a span of 6 bases. The CDR3 reads CASKDNQETQYF. The CDR3 DNA follows: TGTGCCAGCAAAGACAACCAAGAGACCCAGTACTTC.

This clonotype was counted a few times. This chain connects TRBV3-1 to TRBJ1-1; D not resolved. In germline, CDR1 is LGHDT, CDR2 YNNKEL (reference sequence). CDR3 length: 14 residues. The ends were cut back, 1 base at V and 2 bases at J, with 8 bases in the middle. CDR3 sequence: CASSQGYGNTEAFF. CDR3 in DNA: TGTGCCAGCAGCCAAGGGTATGGAAACACTGAAGCTTTCTTT.

This clonotype appeared a few times. J is TRBJ2-3 and V is TRBV5-1; 7 nucleotides match TRBD2. The CDR3 length is 14 residues. Germline V CDR1 and CDR2: SGHRS, YFSETQ. The V and J ends lost 6 bases and 2 bases, in that order; junction bases with no gene match: 6. Here the CDR3 DNA reads TGCGCCAGCAAGGGCCTAGCGGTCACAGATACGCAGTATTTT. It codes for CASKGLAVTDTQYF. Based on the CDR3 plus reference TRBV5-1 and TRBJ2-3, the full variable domain is KAGVTQTPRYLIKTRGQQVTLSCSPISGHRSVSWYQQTPGQGLQFLFEYFSETQRNKGNFPGRFSGRQFSNSRSEMNVSTLELGDSALYLCASKGLAVTDTQYFGPGTRLTVL.

This sequence joins TRBV29-1 and TRBJ2-7; tentatively, D is TRBD1 (8 bases). V lost 5 bases and J 6 bases, leaving 11 bases between the germline ends. CDR1 is SQVTM, CDR2 ANQGSEA, per germline. The CDR3 has 11 residues. This chain's CDR3 is CSVHRGGEQYF. The CDR3 DNA reads as TGCAGCGTTCACAGGGGGGGCGAGCAGTACTTC.

This clonotype was recorded at least ten times. The chain links TRBV7-9 to TRBJ2-4; the D is unclear. Germline CDR1 is SEHNR and CDR2 is FQNEAQ (reference sequence). Trimming shortened V by 5 bases and J by 0 bases, and 14 bases separated the two germline ends. The CDR3 sequence is 16 residues long. CDR3 region: CASSPRDGLAKNIQYF. CDR3 bases: TGTGCCAGCAGCCCCCGTGACGGGCTAGCCAAAAACATTCAGTACTTC.